This passage covers 30 T cell receptor beta chains from one sample sequenced in a study of cytomegalovirus exposure and HLA in healthy donors. The PCR ran on 60 Vbeta and 13 Jbeta primers. Assay: immunoSEQ multiplex PCR; the TCRdb copy retains only in-frame clones and omits some. Found here are about 170,000 clones, around 80% of them singletons; the top ten hold over 2%. Sequencing was done on a sample of PBMCs. These receptors all come from a male donor in good health and CMV-seronegative.

The chain is built from TRBV14 and TRBJ1-1; D perhaps matches TRBD1 (6 bases). V was shortened by 4 bases and J by 4 bases, with 22 bases between the two germline ends. This CDR3 spans 17 amino acids. Germline CDR1 SGHDN, CDR2 FVKESK. The CDR3 DNA reads TGTGCCAGCAGCCCGTCGAAGGACAGCCTTGGGAGCACTGAAGCTTTCTTT. Its protein is CASSPSKDSLGSTEAFF.

This chain uses TRBV5-4 with TRBJ2-7, with 9 nucleotides matching TRBD1. Germline CDR1 and CDR2: SGHNT and YYREEE (reference sequence). The CDR3 loop spans 13 amino acids. V shed 3 bases and J 4 bases; nucleotides not matched to a gene: 2. CDR3 in amino acids: CASSWDRAYEQYF. As DNA, the CDR3 is TGTGCCAGCAGCTGGGACAGGGCGTACGAGCAGTACTTC. Full variable domain (missing parts from reference TRBV5-4 and TRBJ2-7): ETGVTQSPTHLIKTRGQQVTLRCSSQSGHNTVSWYQQALGQGPQFIFQYYREEENGRGNFPPRFSGLQFPNYSSELNVNALELDDSALYLCASSWDRAYEQYFGPGTRLTVT.

The chain is built from TRBV25-1 and TRBJ2-3; possibly TRBD1 for D (5 bases). Trimming pared 2 bases from V and 0 bases from J, leaving 6 bases between. The germline V gene has CDR1 MGHDK and CDR2 SYGVNS. The CDR3 is 14 amino acids. The CDR3 is CASSEPGSTDTQYF. The CDR3 DNA reads TGTGCCAGCAGTGAACCAGGGAGCACAGATACGCAGTATTTT.

The chain employs TRBV29-1 and TRBJ1-2; tentative D call: TRBD1 (5 bases). This CDR3 has 12 residues. Germline CDR1 and CDR2: SQVTM and ANQGSEA. V was trimmed by 4 bases and J by 8 bases, leaving 14 bases between them. CDR3 loop: CSVAGGSAGYTF. Here the CDR3 DNA reads TGCAGCGTTGCTGGGGGGTCGGCCGGCTACACCTTC.

V usage is TRBV6-6 and J usage is TRBJ1-4, with 7 nucleotides matching TRBD1. CDR1 and CDR2 from the germline V gene are MNHNY and SVGAGI (reference sequence). V lost 0 bases to trimming and J lost 6 bases; unmatched junction nucleotides: 4. The CDR3 runs 15 residues. CDR3 residues: CASSYSGTVDEKLFF. Written as DNA, the CDR3 is TGTGCCAGCAGTTACTCGGGGACAGTAGATGAAAAACTGTTTTTT.

The chain couples TRBV6-5 to TRBJ1-3; D unclear. The CDR3 totals 16 residues. Germline V CDR1 and CDR2: MNHEY, SVGAGI. Trimming removed 0 bases at V and 0 bases at J, with 9 bases between. The CDR3 coding sequence is TGTGCCAGCAGTTACTCTAGACGGAGCTCTGGAAACACCATATATTTT. Encoded protein: CASSYSRRSSGNTIYF.

The table lists this clone with a few counts. This chain connects TRBV10-3 to TRBJ2-7; 8 bases map to TRBD1. The CDR3 extends over 14 amino acids. The germline CDR1 and CDR2 sequences are ENHRY and SYGVKD. J was trimmed by 2 bases and V by 6 bases; bases with no gene match: 6. CDR3 sequence: CAIRGTGVTYEQYF. CDR3 coding DNA: TGTGCCATCAGGGGGACAGGCGTAACCTACGAGCAGTACTTC.

J is TRBJ2-7 and V is TRBV2; TRBD1 matches 10 bases. The CDR3 runs 15 residues. V lost 5 bases, J lost 2 bases, and 6 bases stayed unmatched. Germline V gene lookup returns CDR1 SNHLY and CDR2 FYNNEI. The CDR3 reads CASSSDRGPAYEQYF. The CDR3 DNA reads as TGTGCCAGCAGTTCCGACAGGGGGCCGGCCTACGAGCAGTACTTC.

The CDR3 is CATSGDNSPLHF. The CDR3 DNA reads as TGTGCCACCTCAGGGGATAATTCACCCCTCCACTTT. The V call is TRBV2, the J call TRBJ1-6, with D maybe TRBD1 (6 bases). Trimming shortened V by 10 bases and J by 5 bases, and 9 bases separated the two germline ends. Germline-derived CDR1 and CDR2 are SNHLY and FYNNEI. The CDR3 spans 12 residues.

This clone was detected once. The rearrangement joins TRBV12-5 to TRBJ2-2, with D tentatively TRBD1 (6 bases). Germline V gene sequence: CDR1 LGHNT, CDR2 FRNRAP. This CDR3 region has 16 residues. V was shortened by 6 bases and J by 2 bases, with 16 bases between the two germline ends. The DNA for the CDR3 is TGTGCTAGTGGCGAGCCCACAGGGATAAACACCGGGGAGCTGTTTTTT. Protein: CASGEPTGINTGELFF.

The genes are TRBV9 and TRBJ2-2; D is undetermined. The CDR3 length is 15 residues. Germline lookup yields CDR1 SGDLS and CDR2 YYNGEE. The V gene lost 2 bases and the J gene lost 0 bases, with 8 bases spanning the gap. The CDR3 protein is CASSVPSANTGELFF. The DNA for the CDR3 is TGTGCCAGCAGCGTCCCCAGCGCGAACACCGGGGAGCTGTTTTTT. The full variable domain, in which reference TRBV9 and TRBJ2-2 provide the parts outside the CDR3, is DSGVTQTPKHLITATGQRVTLRCSPRSGDLSVYWYQQSLDQGLQFLIQYYNGEERAKGNILERFSAQQFPDLHSELNLSSLELGDSALYFCASSVPSANTGELFFGEGSRLTVL.

J is TRBJ1-5 and V is TRBV19; 7 positions agree with TRBD1. The CDR3 contains 18 residues. Trimming at V came to 5 bases and at J to 2 bases, leaving 15 bases not matched to a gene. Germline V gene lookup returns CDR1 LNHDA and CDR2 SQIVND (reference sequence). The CDR3: CASSLTHRGSKGNQPQHF. The CDR3 DNA reads as TGTGCCAGTAGTTTAACTCACAGGGGTTCAAAGGGCAATCAGCCCCAGCATTTT.

There are a few counts of this clone. Other DNA sequences in this sample translate to the same CDR3. V usage is TRBV5-1 and J usage is TRBJ1-3; maybe TRBD1 (5 bases). V was clipped by 0 bases and J by 3 bases, with 7 bases between them. Germline CDR1 is SGHRS and CDR2 is YFSETQ. This CDR3 contains 14 residues. The DNA for the CDR3 is TGCGCCAGCAGCTTGGAAGGGGTTGGAAACACCATATATTTT. Its translation: CASSLEGVGNTIYF.

V and J are TRBV2 and TRBJ2-1, with a weak D call TRBD2 (5 bases). Looked up from germline, CDR1 is SNHLY and CDR2 is FYNNEI. V was shortened by 6 bases and J by 4 bases, with 13 bases between the two germline ends. The CDR3 sequence is 14 residues long. CDR3 DNA: TGTGCCAGCAGGACCCTGGGCGGGTACAATGAGCAGTTCTTC. It is translated as CASRTLGGYNEQFF.

This chain connects TRBV30 to TRBJ2-7, with a weak D call TRBD2 (6 bases). The V gene lost 4 bases and the J gene lost 5 bases, with 12 bases spanning the gap. The CDR3 runs 12 residues. Germline CDR1 is GTSNPN and CDR2 is SVGIG (reference sequence). The CDR3 DNA is TGTGCCTGGACCGTAGGAGGGGACGAGCAGTACTTC. Translation gives CAWTVGGDEQYF.

The chain uses TRBV19 and TRBJ1-1, with 10 bases lining up with TRBD1. CDR1 LNHDA and CDR2 SQIVND come from the germline V gene (reference sequence). After removal of 5 bases from V and 1 base from J, the junction contained 4 bases not matched to a gene. This CDR3 has 15 residues. DNA of the CDR3: TGTGCCAGTAGTGGGGACAGGGGTAGGAACACTGAAGCTTTCTTT. Translated, it gives CASSGDRGRNTEAFF.

The chain has TRBV18 and TRBJ2-2, with 15 bases lining up with TRBD2. Germline trimming cut 3 bases from V and 1 base from J; bases unmatched to any gene: 6. The CDR3 totals 19 residues. The germline V gene has CDR1 KGHSH and CDR2 LQKENI. The CDR3 reads CASSPPGLAGGLNTGELFF. Here the CDR3 DNA reads TGTGCCAGCTCACCTCCGGGACTAGCGGGGGGCTTGAACACCGGGGAGCTGTTTTTT.

This chain connects TRBV7-8 to TRBJ2-1; tentative D call: TRBD1 (5 bases). Trimming pared 1 base from V and 7 bases from J, leaving 8 bases between. This CDR3 is 13 amino acids long. Germline CDR1 reads SGHVS; CDR2 reads FQNEAQ. CDR3 nucleotide sequence: TGTGCCAGCAGCTTAGTAGGGGCTAATGAGCAGTTCTTC. Translated, it gives CASSLVGANEQFF.

The genes are TRBV11-2 and TRBJ2-7; 9 bases map to TRBD1. Germline values: CDR1 SGHAT, CDR2 FQNNGV. The CDR3 runs 15 residues. With V trimmed by 2 bases and J by 3 bases, 5 bases remained unmatched. The CDR3 region has the DNA TGTGCCAGCAGCTTACGGGGACAGGGTTACTACGAGCAGTACTTC. Translation gives CASSLRGQGYYEQYF.

This CDR3 is CASSDRGDGYTF. The CDR3 DNA sequence: TGTGCCAGCAGTGACAGGGGGGATGGCTACACCTTC. The genes are TRBV2 and TRBJ1-2; TRBD1 agrees at 7 bases. V was pared by 3 bases and J by 6 bases, with 1 base of the junction left unmatched. This CDR3 comprises 12 residues. Per the germline V gene, CDR1 is SNHLY and CDR2 is FYNNEI.

With regard to this clone: Other DNA sequences from this sample encode an identical CDR3 as well. This chain connects TRBV9 to TRBJ2-5; D unresolved. V lost 0 bases and J 2 bases, leaving 8 bases between the germline ends. This CDR3 has 14 amino acids. Germline V gene data show CDR1 as SGDLS and CDR2 as YYNGEE. CDR3 nucleotides: TGTGCCAGCAGCGTAGCTGGCAGACAAGAGACCCAGTACTTC. It is translated as CASSVAGRQETQYF.

This clone was counted only a few times. The rearrangement links TRBV10-2 to TRBJ2-2; D might be TRBD2 (7 bases). Trimming cost V 6 bases and J 4 bases, with 18 bases left between them. This CDR3 has 16 amino acids. Germline loops: CDR1 WSHSY, CDR2 SAAADI. The chain's CDR3 is CASRVAGGGSTGELFF. The CDR3 DNA sequence: TGCGCCAGCAGGGTAGCTGGGGGGGGCAGCACCGGGGAGCTGTTTTTT.

V is TRBV7-9 and J is TRBJ1-2; 12 positions agree with TRBD1. Germline V gene data show CDR1 as SEHNR and CDR2 as FQNEAQ (reference sequence). The CDR3 runs 16 residues. Trimming took 2 bases from V and 8 from J; bases not matched to a gene: 9. The CDR3 nucleotides read TGTGCCAGCAGCTTACCGCCGGGACAGGGGGCTTGGGGCTACACCTTC. Translation gives CASSLPPGQGAWGYTF.

The chain joins TRBV5-4 to TRBJ2-5; D is possibly TRBD2 (6 bases). This CDR3 is 13 amino acids long. The V end was cut by 9 bases, the J end by 5 bases, with 17 bases between. Germline loops: CDR1 SGHNT, CDR2 YYREEE (reference sequence). The CDR3 loop is CATRGVLGETQYF. As DNA, the CDR3 is TGTGCCACCCGCGGGGTTTTAGGGGAGACCCAGTACTTC.

CDR3 protein: CSESGGSNEQFF. Here the CDR3 DNA reads TGCAGCGAAAGCGGGGGTTCTAATGAGCAGTTCTTC. V gene TRBV29-1 combines with J gene TRBJ2-1; 8 nucleotides align to TRBD2. This CDR3 is 12 amino acids long. V shed 7 bases, J shed 7 bases, and the junction held 6 bases outside the gene matches. CDR1 and CDR2 from the germline V gene are SQVTM and ANQGSEA.

This chain uses TRBV5-1 with TRBJ1-6, with no clear D. Germline CDR1 is SGHRS and CDR2 is YFSETQ. CDR3 length equals 15 residues. The V and J ends lost 1 base and 5 bases respectively, with 10 bases between them. CDR3 sequence: CASSLYGGNNSPLHF. The CDR3 nucleotides are TGCGCCAGCAGCTTGTATGGCGGGAATAATTCACCCCTCCACTTT.

This rearrangement joins TRBV4-3 to TRBJ1-2; no reliable D call. V dropped 1 base and J dropped 7 bases, with 13 bases sitting between them. This CDR3 has 14 residues. CDR1 and CDR2 from the germline V gene are LGHNA and YSLEER. The CDR3 DNA follows: TGCGCCAGCAGCCAAGGTCCCGGGTCTGGTGGCTACACCTTC. This codes for CASSQGPGSGGYTF.

This chain joins TRBV29-1 and TRBJ2-3; 9 bases align to TRBD2. The CDR3 has 13 residues. Per the germline V gene, CDR1 is SQVTM and CDR2 is ANQGSEA. J lost 8 bases, V lost 1 base, and 4 bases had no gene match. Here the CDR3 reads CSVEASGGPTQYF. The CDR3 DNA reads as TGCAGCGTTGAAGCCAGCGGGGGGCCTACGCAGTATTTT.

The rearrangement uses TRBV30 and TRBJ2-6, with 10 bases that match TRBD1. With 8 bases clipped from V and 5 bases from J, the junction kept 12 bases outside the gene matches. Germline V gene lookup returns CDR1 GTSNPN and CDR2 SVGIG (reference sequence). The CDR3 sequence is 16 residues long. CDR3 nucleotides: TGTGCCGTCACGGGACAGGGGTCTCTTAGGGCCAACGTCCTGACTTTC. This sequence encodes CAVTGQGSLRANVLTF. The full variable domain, rest sourced from reference TRBV30 and TRBJ2-6, is SQTIHQWPATLVQPVGSPLSLECTVEGTSNPNLYWYRQAAGRGLQLLFYSVGIGQISSEVPQNLSASRPQDRQFILSSKKLLLSDSGFYLCAVTGQGSLRANVLTFGAGSRLTVL.

The chain carries TRBV2 and TRBJ1-5; D perhaps matches TRBD1 (6 bases). Trimming cost V 9 bases and J 1 base, with 10 bases left between them. Per germline, CDR1 SNHLY and CDR2 FYNNEI. The CDR3 contains 13 residues. As DNA, the CDR3 is TGTGCCAGTGGGGGGGGCAGCAATCAGCCCCAGCATTTT. Protein product: CASGGGSNQPQHF.